This T cell receptor (beta chain) came from a study of vaccination and CD4 T cells after COVID-19. Study in general: Six males and four females, two of them Hispanic, were enrolled as convalescents. Overall study results and limits: A nonsignificant median increase from 21 to 38 SARS-CoV-2-reactive clonotypes was observed.

Remarks on this clonotype: Its antigen is still unknown.

CD4+ T cells that had been cultured provided DNA sequenced with the Oncomine TCR Beta short-read assay. TCRdb itself ran the PCR reads through MiXCR, one entry per CDR3 protein. The repertoire includes roughly 20,000 distinct CDR3 sequences, approximately 60% of them detected once, and less than 9.5% sits in the top ten. There are 13 residues in the CDR3. Deletions cut 3 bases from V and 5 bases from J, with 7 bases between. Germline CDR1 reads SGHTA; CDR2 reads FQGTGA. Treatment here: approximately 11-day PBMC culture with coronavirus spike peptide pools or control peptides (ViraFEST assay). The clonotype was recovered from a human donor who had recovered from COVID-19. Sequenced sample: CD4+ T cells from blood, cultured in vitro. This rearrangement joins TRBV7-3 to TRBJ2-2; tentatively, D is TRBD1 (5 bases). In nucleotides, the CDR3 is TGTGCCAGCAGCTTTGCAGGGACCGGGGAGCTGTTTTTT. Encoded protein: CASSFAGTGELFF. Full variable domain (missing parts from reference TRBV7-3 and TRBJ2-2): GAGVSQTPSNKVTEKGKYVELRCDPISGHTALYWYRQSLGQGPEFLIYFQGTGAADDSGLPNDRFFAVRPEGSVSTLKIQRTERGDSAVYLCASSFAGTGELFFGEGSRLTVL.